A single sample gave rise to the 8 T cell receptor beta chains below, sequenced in a study of control samples from healthy donors and cancer patients. The repertoire was sequenced with immunoSEQ multiplex PCR; TCRdb's copy has only in-frame clones and lacks some. The sample shows tens of thousands of clones, around 94% of them seen only once. Sample: blood. Receptors originate from a man aged 25 to 40 in good health.

The chain recombines TRBV18 with TRBJ2-3; D gene unclear. This CDR3 spans 14 amino acids. The germline gives CDR1 KGHSH, CDR2 LQKENI. The V end lost 1 base, the J end lost 0 bases, and 5 bases lay between the germline ends. Written as DNA, the CDR3 is TGTGCCAGCTCACCACGGTCCAGCACAGATACGCAGTATTTT. It specifies CASSPRSSTDTQYF.

The chain uses TRBV5-5 and TRBJ2-7; 8 nucleotides line up with TRBD1. Germline V gives CDR1 SGHKS, CDR2 YYEKEE (reference sequence). This CDR3 is 17 amino acids long. V gave up 2 bases and J gave up 2 bases; unmatched junction bases: 12. Here the CDR3 reads CASSLGYEDRATYEQYF. For the CDR3, the DNA is TGTGCCAGCAGCTTAGGGTATGAGGACAGGGCAACCTACGAGCAGTACTTC.

This chain joins TRBV4-1 and TRBJ2-5, with 9 bases identical to TRBD1. V trimming: 4 bases; J trimming: 8 bases; junction bases outside the gene matches: 8. The CDR3 sequence is 14 residues long. The V gene's germline CDR1 is MGHRA and CDR2 YSYEKL. The CDR3 sequence is CASSPAGQGSTQYF. The CDR3 nucleotides are TGCGCCAGCAGCCCGGCCGGACAGGGGAGCACCCAGTACTTC.

The chain employs TRBV5-6 and TRBJ1-1; tentative D call: TRBD1 (5 bases). The CDR3 loop spans 14 amino acids. CDR1 is SGHDT, CDR2 YYEEEE, per germline. V was pared by 0 bases and J by 4 bases, with 10 bases between. Here the CDR3 reads CASSLDGASTEAFF. Written as DNA, the CDR3 is TGTGCCAGCAGCTTGGACGGGGCCAGCACTGAAGCTTTCTTT.

This chain uses TRBV6-2 or TRBV6-3 with TRBJ1-1; TRBD1 matches 8 bases. The CDR3 is 16 residues long. V lost 0 bases and J lost 1; bases outside the gene matches: 4. Germline V gene data show CDR1 as MNHEY and CDR2 as SVGEGT. In nucleotides, the CDR3 is TGTGCCAGCAGTTACTCCGACAGGGGATGGAACACTGAAGCTTTCTTT. Amino acids: CASSYSDRGWNTEAFF.

The V call is TRBV5-8, the J call TRBJ1-2, with D unresolved. The CDR3 sequence is 12 residues long. Per the germline V gene, CDR1 is SGHTS and CDR2 is YDEGEE. V was cut by 2 bases and J by 8 bases, with 10 bases left in between. The CDR3 reads CASSFVISGYTF. The CDR3 nucleotides read TGTGCCAGCAGCTTTGTAATATCGGGCTACACCTTC. Full variable domain (rest looked up from reference TRBV5-8 and TRBJ1-2): EAGVTQSPTHLIKTRGQQATLRCSPISGHTSVYWYQQALGLGLQFLLWYDEGEERNRGNFPPRFSGRQFPNYSSELNVNALELEDSALYLCASSFVISGYTFGSGTRLTVV.

J is TRBJ2-2 and V is TRBV12-5; D unclear. CDR3 length: 13 residues. The V gene's germline CDR1 is LGHNT and CDR2 FRNRAP. Between the trimmed V and J ends, which lost 0 bases and 6 bases, there was a span of 5 bases. CDR3 bases: TGTGCTAGTGGTTTGGTAACATCCGGGGAGCTGTTTTTT. Its protein is CASGLVTSGELFF.

This rearrangement joins TRBV19 to TRBJ1-1; no definite D call. V was shortened by 2 bases and J by 0 bases, with 7 bases between the two germline ends. This CDR3 is 14 amino acids long. Per germline, CDR1 LNHDA and CDR2 SQIVND (reference sequence). The CDR3 protein is CASSISNMNTEAFF. The CDR3 nucleotides read TGTGCCAGTAGTATATCCAATATGAACACTGAAGCTTTCTTT.